Following are 9 T cell receptor beta chains from one sample sequenced in a study of shared clonotypes between healthy human individuals. The method was immunoSEQ multiplex PCR; TCRdb's version includes in-frame clones alone and lacks a portion of them. The data show about 1.5 million clones, approximately 98% seen once. Material for sequencing was naive CD4+ T cells sorted from blood. Subset reported: CD45RA+ positively selected. All receptors come from a young man in good health.

This chain uses TRBV29-1 with TRBJ2-6; D remains unclear. Trimming took off 1 base at V and 4 bases at J, with 8 bases between the two ends. Germline values: CDR1 SQVTM, CDR2 ANQGSEA. The CDR3 is 14 residues long. The CDR3 spells CSVEGLGGANVLTF. In nucleotides, the CDR3 is TGCAGCGTTGAAGGTTTAGGAGGGGCCAACGTCCTGACTTTC.

This sequence joins TRBV27 and TRBJ2-7; 7 bases agree with TRBD1. The CDR3 is 14 amino acids. Germline V gene data show CDR1 as MNHEY and CDR2 as SMNVEV (reference sequence). Trimming took 3 bases from V and 2 from J; bases not matched to a gene: 4. The DNA for the CDR3 is TGTGCCAGCAGTTTCTACGACAGGGCCTACGAGCAGTACTTC. This encodes CASSFYDRAYEQYF.

This clone has just a few counts. This sequence joins TRBV5-6 and TRBJ1-2; D is perhaps TRBD1 (5 bases). The CDR3 extends over 15 amino acids. Germline CDR1 reads SGHDT; CDR2 reads YYEEEE. V shed 2 bases and J shed 8 bases, with 19 bases lying between them. The CDR3 is CASSFRMARVGGYTF. In nucleotides, the CDR3 is TGTGCCAGCAGCTTCAGAATGGCCAGGGTAGGGGGCTACACCTTC. Looking up the rest from reference TRBV5-6 and TRBJ1-2 gives the full variable domain: DAGVTQSPTHLIKTRGQQVTLRCSPKSGHDTVSWYQQALGQGPQFIFQYYEEEERQRGNFPDRFSGHQFPNYSSELNVNALLLGDSALYLCASSFRMARVGGYTFGSGTRLTVV.

Notes on this clone: Its ends do not fully match the called genes, so a read error is possible. This chain joins TRBV2 and TRBJ2-7; 10 bases match TRBD2. This CDR3 is built from 15 residues. Germline lookup yields CDR1 SNHLY and CDR2 FYNNEI. The DNA of the CDR3 is TGTGCCAGCAGTAAAGCGGGAGGGAGCTCCTACGAGCAGTACTTC. Translating gives CASSKAGGSSYEQYF.

The chain combines TRBV5-1 with TRBJ2-2, with 8 positions matching TRBD2. The ends lost 0 bases at V and 6 bases at J; junction bases unmatched: 7. The CDR3 sequence is 16 residues long. Per germline, CDR1 SGHRS and CDR2 YFSETQ. CDR3 nucleotides: TGCGCCAGCAGCTTGGTGCCGGGAGGGCTTCCCGGGGAGCTGTTTTTT. Translated: CASSLVPGGLPGELFF. Together with reference TRBV5-1 and TRBJ2-2, the CDR3 gives the full variable domain: KAGVTQTPRYLIKTRGQQVTLSCSPISGHRSVSWYQQTPGQGLQFLFEYFSETQRNKGNFPGRFSGRQFSNSRSEMNVSTLELGDSALYLCASSLVPGGLPGELFFGEGSRLTVL.

J is TRBJ2-3 and V is TRBV7-9, with unresolved D. Trimming pared 1 base from V and 3 bases from J, leaving 8 bases between. Germline V gene data show CDR1 as SEHNR and CDR2 as FQNEAQ (reference sequence). The CDR3 is 14 amino acids. CDR3 bases: TGTGCCAGCAGCTTAGGCTTAGTGACAGATACGCAGTATTTT. Translation gives CASSLGLVTDTQYF.

This chain connects TRBV18 to TRBJ1-1, with D possibly TRBD1 on 6 matching bases. With 1 base removed from V and 13 bases from J, the gap between germline ends came to 13 bases. The CDR3 runs to 12 residues. Germline lookup yields CDR1 KGHSH and CDR2 LQKENI. CDR3: CASSPRTGTGFF. The CDR3 DNA is TGTGCCAGCTCACCACGTACAGGGACGGGTTTCTTT.

This rearrangement joins TRBV5-1 to TRBJ2-5; 12 bases agree with TRBD1. J lost 5 bases, V lost 3 bases, and 8 bases had no gene match. Per the germline V gene, CDR1 is SGHRS and CDR2 is YFSETQ. CDR3 length: 16 residues. The CDR3 loop reads CASSWAGTGGRETQYF. DNA for the CDR3: TGCGCCAGCAGCTGGGCCGGGACAGGGGGCCGGGAGACCCAGTACTTC.

This chain joins TRBV25-1 and TRBJ2-7; D remains ambiguous. This CDR3 comprises 15 residues. Germline V CDR1 and CDR2: MGHDK, SYGVNS. V lost 3 bases and J lost 2, with 14 bases in between. CDR3 DNA sequence: TGTGCCAGCAGTGATACGCAAACCTACACCTACGAGCAGTACTTC. Protein: CASSDTQTYTYEQYF.